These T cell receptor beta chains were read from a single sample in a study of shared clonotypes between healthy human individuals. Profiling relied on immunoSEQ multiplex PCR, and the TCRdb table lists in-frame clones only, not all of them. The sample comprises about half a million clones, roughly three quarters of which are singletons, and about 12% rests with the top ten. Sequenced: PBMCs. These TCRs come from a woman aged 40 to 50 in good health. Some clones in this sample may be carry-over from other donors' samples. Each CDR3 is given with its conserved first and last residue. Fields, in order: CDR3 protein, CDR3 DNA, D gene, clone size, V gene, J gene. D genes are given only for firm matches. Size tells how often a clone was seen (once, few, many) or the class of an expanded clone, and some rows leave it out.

cdr3_aa: CASSDRVTETQYF
cdr3_nt: TGCGCCAGCTCCGACAGGGTAACAGAGACCCAGTACTTC
d_call: TRBD1
clone_size: once
v_call: TRBV5-1
j_call: TRBJ2-5

cdr3_aa: CASSATTSGRPDTQYF
cdr3_nt: TGTGCCAGCAGCGCCACGACTAGCGGGAGGCCAGATACGCAGTATTTT
d_call: TRBD2
clone_size: NA
v_call: TRBV7-2
j_call: TRBJ2-3

cdr3_aa: CASSWTSGNTGELFF
cdr3_nt: TGTGCCAGTAGTTGGACTAGCGGGAACACCGGGGAGCTGTTTTTT
d_call: TRBD2
clone_size: NA
v_call: TRBV19
j_call: TRBJ2-2

cdr3_aa: CASSVGGASYGYTF
cdr3_nt: TGTGCCAGCAGCGTAGGAGGGGCTTCCTATGGCTACACCTTC
d_call: NA
clone_size: NA
v_call: TRBV9
j_call: TRBJ1-2

cdr3_aa: CAWSPWARQGRAGAFF
cdr3_nt: TGTGCCTGGAGCCCCTGGGCCCGACAGGGTCGGGCTGGAGCTTTCTTT
d_call: TRBD1
clone_size: NA
v_call: TRBV30
j_call: TRBJ1-1

cdr3_aa: CASSSDRAGEAFF
cdr3_nt: TGTGCCAGCAGCTCGGACAGGGCCGGTGAAGCTTTCTTT
d_call: TRBD1
clone_size: NA
v_call: TRBV7-9
j_call: TRBJ1-1

cdr3_aa: CASSGGQGRGNQPQHF
cdr3_nt: TGTGCCAGCAGTGGTGGACAGGGTAGAGGCAATCAGCCCCAGCATTTT
d_call: TRBD1
clone_size: NA
v_call: TRBV6-1
j_call: TRBJ1-5

cdr3_aa: CASSQGQGSYEQYF
cdr3_nt: TGTGCCAGCAGCCAAGGACAGGGGTCCTACGAGCAGTACTTC
d_call: NA
clone_size: NA
v_call: TRBV21-1
j_call: TRBJ2-7

cdr3_aa: CASSVSSSGVGTDTQYF
cdr3_nt: TGTGCCAGCAGCGTCTCCTCCTCGGGGGTTGGCACAGATACGCAGTATTTT
d_call: NA
clone_size: once
v_call: TRBV9
j_call: TRBJ2-3

cdr3_aa: CASSLPATAGELFF
cdr3_nt: TGCGCCAGCAGCTTACCAGCAACGGCCGGGGAGCTGTTTTTT
d_call: NA
clone_size: NA
v_call: TRBV5-1
j_call: TRBJ2-2

cdr3_aa: CASSTLAGTYEQYF
cdr3_nt: TGTGCCAGTAGTACCTTAGCGGGAACCTACGAGCAGTACTTC
d_call: TRBD2
clone_size: NA
v_call: TRBV19
j_call: TRBJ2-7

cdr3_aa: CASSYTPLSGRSTEQYF
cdr3_nt: TGTGCCAGCAGCTATACCCCCCTTAGCGGGAGGTCTACCGAGCAGTACTTC
d_call: TRBD2
clone_size: once
v_call: TRBV7-3
j_call: TRBJ2-7

cdr3_aa: CAWNGGNEQFF
cdr3_nt: TGTGCCTGGAATGGGGGCAATGAGCAGTTCTTC
d_call: NA
clone_size: NA
v_call: TRBV30
j_call: TRBJ2-1

cdr3_aa: CASSLRQGAANEKLFF
cdr3_nt: TGTGCCAGCAGCCTCAGACAGGGGGCTGCTAATGAAAAACTGTTTTTT
d_call: TRBD1
clone_size: NA
v_call: TRBV5-4
j_call: TRBJ1-4

cdr3_aa: CASSFSGQETQYF
cdr3_nt: TGTGCCAGCAGCTTTTCTGGGCAAGAGACCCAGTACTTC
d_call: NA
clone_size: NA
v_call: TRBV11-2
j_call: TRBJ2-5

cdr3_aa: CASSYAPQDRSSPLHF
cdr3_nt: TGTGCCAGCAGTTACGCGCCGCAGGACCGAAGTTCACCCCTCCACTTT
d_call: NA
clone_size: few
v_call: TRBV6-6
j_call: TRBJ1-6

cdr3_aa: CASSFGRQGYEQYF
cdr3_nt: TGTGCCAGCAGCTTTGGTAGGCAGGGCTACGAGCAGTACTTC
d_call: NA
clone_size: few
v_call: TRBV7-2
j_call: TRBJ2-7

cdr3_aa: CATSFSGKSGETQYF
cdr3_nt: TGTGCCACCAGCTTTTCAGGGAAGTCGGGGGAGACCCAGTACTTC
d_call: NA
clone_size: few
v_call: TRBV15
j_call: TRBJ2-5

cdr3_aa: CASSPLGANTGELFF
cdr3_nt: TGTGCCAGCAGCCCCCTCGGGGCGAACACCGGGGAGCTGTTTTTT
d_call: NA
clone_size: NA
v_call: TRBV11-2
j_call: TRBJ2-2

cdr3_aa: CASLATSAGTEAFF
cdr3_nt: TGTGCCAGCCTTGCCACGAGTGCGGGGACTGAAGCTTTCTTT
d_call: NA
clone_size: few
v_call: TRBV28
j_call: TRBJ1-1

cdr3_aa: CASSVGDTDYEQYF
cdr3_nt: TGTGCCAGCAGCGTGGGAGACACTGACTACGAGCAGTACTTC
d_call: NA
clone_size: NA
v_call: TRBV9
j_call: TRBJ2-7

cdr3_aa: CASSLAIQGAKDTQYF
cdr3_nt: TGTGCCAGCAGCTTAGCAATACAGGGGGCAAAAGATACGCAGTATTTT
d_call: TRBD1
clone_size: once
v_call: TRBV7-9
j_call: TRBJ2-3

cdr3_aa: CSVLVTVDEQYF
cdr3_nt: TGCAGCGTCCTAGTCACGGTCGACGAGCAGTACTTC
d_call: NA
clone_size: NA
v_call: TRBV29-1
j_call: TRBJ2-7

cdr3_aa: CASSEFWGLSNQPQHF
cdr3_nt: TGTGCCAGCAGTGAATTTTGGGGGCTAAGCAATCAGCCCCAGCATTTT
d_call: NA
clone_size: NA
v_call: TRBV6-1
j_call: TRBJ1-5

cdr3_aa: CASSPDRSYGYTF
cdr3_nt: TGTGCCAGCAGCCCAGACAGAAGTTATGGCTACACCTTC
d_call: NA
clone_size: NA
v_call: TRBV9
j_call: TRBJ1-2

cdr3_aa: CASSFLTGELFF
cdr3_nt: TGTGCCAGCAGTTTTCTCACCGGGGAGCTGTTTTTT
d_call: NA
clone_size: NA
v_call: TRBV27
j_call: TRBJ2-2

cdr3_aa: CASSPLGQEQFF
cdr3_nt: TGTGCCAGCTCACCATTAGGGCAGGAGCAGTTCTTC
d_call: NA
clone_size: NA
v_call: TRBV18
j_call: TRBJ2-1

cdr3_aa: CASARQGNEKLFF
cdr3_nt: TGTGCCAGCGCCCGCCAGGGAAATGAAAAACTGTTTTTT
d_call: NA
clone_size: NA
v_call: TRBV27
j_call: TRBJ1-4